This section outlines one TCR beta chain sequence together with its context. This sample was taken from a study of blood T cells in healthy people across ages. Caucasian, healthy and from Russia, the donors were aged between 6 and 90. Alongside a J-beta primer mix, a sample-barcoded 5' primer served in a second PCR lasting 7 to 11 cycles. TCRdb itself ran the 5' RACE reads through MiXCR, one entry per CDR3 protein. The sample has 1.4 million to 1.5 million distinct CDR3 sequences, about 43% seen once. Material: blood. This sequence originates from a young woman in good health.

The CDR3 DNA follows: TGTGCCAGCAGCTTTCTTCGGGTTTTTAACACTGAAGCTTTCTTT. Amino acid sequence: CASSFLRVFNTEAFF. The chain combines TRBV7-8 with TRBJ1-1, with no clear D. V gave up 3 bases and J gave up 2 bases, with 13 bases separating them. The V gene's germline CDR1 is SGHVS and CDR2 FQNEAQ. The CDR3 is 15 amino acids.